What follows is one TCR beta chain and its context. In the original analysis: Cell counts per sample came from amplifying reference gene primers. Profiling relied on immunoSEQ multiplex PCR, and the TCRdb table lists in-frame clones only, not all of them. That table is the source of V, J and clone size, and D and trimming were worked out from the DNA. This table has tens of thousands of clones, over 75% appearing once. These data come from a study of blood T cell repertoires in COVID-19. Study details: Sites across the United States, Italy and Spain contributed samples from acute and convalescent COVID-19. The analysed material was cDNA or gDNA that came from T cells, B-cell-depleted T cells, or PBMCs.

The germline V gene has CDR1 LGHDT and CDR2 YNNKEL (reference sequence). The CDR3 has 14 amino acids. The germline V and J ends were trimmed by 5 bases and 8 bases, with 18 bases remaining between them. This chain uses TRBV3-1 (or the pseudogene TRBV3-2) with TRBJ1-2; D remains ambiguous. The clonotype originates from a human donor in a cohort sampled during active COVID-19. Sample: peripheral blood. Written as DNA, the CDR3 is TGTGCCAGCAGCGGACGTGCGGCTACGGGGGGCTACACCTTC. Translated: CASSGRAATGGYTF.